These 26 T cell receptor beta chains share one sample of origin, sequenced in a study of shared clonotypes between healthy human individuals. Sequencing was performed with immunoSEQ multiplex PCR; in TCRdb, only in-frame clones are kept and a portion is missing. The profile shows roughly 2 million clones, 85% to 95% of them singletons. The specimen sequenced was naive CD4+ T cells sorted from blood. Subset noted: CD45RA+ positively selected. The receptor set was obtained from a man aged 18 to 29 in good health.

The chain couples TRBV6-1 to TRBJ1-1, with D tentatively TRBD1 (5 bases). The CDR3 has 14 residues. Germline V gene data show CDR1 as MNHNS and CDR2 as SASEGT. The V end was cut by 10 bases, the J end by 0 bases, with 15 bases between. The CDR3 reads CATDWRGLNTEAFF. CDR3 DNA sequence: TGTGCCACAGATTGGAGGGGCCTGAACACTGAAGCTTTCTTT.

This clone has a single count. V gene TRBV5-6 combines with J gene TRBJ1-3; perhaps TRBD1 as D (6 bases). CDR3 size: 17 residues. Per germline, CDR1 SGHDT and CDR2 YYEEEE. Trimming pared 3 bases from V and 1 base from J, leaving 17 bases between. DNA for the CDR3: TGTGCCAGCAGCTCGGCCCCGAGGGGGTCGTCTGGAAACACCATATATTTT. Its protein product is CASSSAPRGSSGNTIYF.

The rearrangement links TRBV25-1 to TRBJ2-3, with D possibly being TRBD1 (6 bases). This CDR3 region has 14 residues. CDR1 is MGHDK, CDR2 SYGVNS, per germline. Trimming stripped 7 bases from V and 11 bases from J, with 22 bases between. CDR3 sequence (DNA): TGTGCCAGCACCAAAGACAGGTCGAACGGAATGCAGTATTTT. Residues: CASTKDRSNGMQYF. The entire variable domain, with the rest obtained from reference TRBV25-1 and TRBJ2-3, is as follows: EADIYQTPRYLVIGTGKKITLECSQTMGHDKMYWYQQDPGMELHLIHYSYGVNSTEKGDLSSESTVSRIRTEHFPLTLESARPSHTSQYLCASTKDRSNGMQYFGPGTRLTVL.

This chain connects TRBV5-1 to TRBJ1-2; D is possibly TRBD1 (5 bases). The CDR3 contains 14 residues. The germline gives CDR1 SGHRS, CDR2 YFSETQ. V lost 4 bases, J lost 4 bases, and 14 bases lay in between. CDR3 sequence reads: CASSGARASYGYTF. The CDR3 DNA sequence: TGCGCCAGCAGCGGGGCCCGGGCGTCCTATGGCTACACCTTC.

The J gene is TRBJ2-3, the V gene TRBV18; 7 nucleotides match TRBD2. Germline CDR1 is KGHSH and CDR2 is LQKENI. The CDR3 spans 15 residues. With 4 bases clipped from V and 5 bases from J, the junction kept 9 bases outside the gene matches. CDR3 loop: CASSQGGRKVDTQYF. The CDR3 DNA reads TGTGCCAGCTCACAGGGCGGGAGAAAAGTAGATACGCAGTATTTT.

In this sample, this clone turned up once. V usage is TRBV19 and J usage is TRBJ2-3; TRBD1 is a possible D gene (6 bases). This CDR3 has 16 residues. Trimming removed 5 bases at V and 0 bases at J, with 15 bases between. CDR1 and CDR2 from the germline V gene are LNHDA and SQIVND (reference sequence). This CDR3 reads CASSEGQKLSTDTQYF. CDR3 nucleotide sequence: TGTGCCAGTAGTGAAGGACAGAAGCTAAGCACAGATACGCAGTATTTT. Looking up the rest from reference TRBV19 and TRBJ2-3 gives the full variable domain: DGGITQSPKYLFRKEGQNVTLSCEQNLNHDAMYWYRQDPGQGLRLIYYSQIVNDFQKGDIAEGYSVSREKKESFPLTVTSAQKNPTAFYLCASSEGQKLSTDTQYFGPGTRLTVL.

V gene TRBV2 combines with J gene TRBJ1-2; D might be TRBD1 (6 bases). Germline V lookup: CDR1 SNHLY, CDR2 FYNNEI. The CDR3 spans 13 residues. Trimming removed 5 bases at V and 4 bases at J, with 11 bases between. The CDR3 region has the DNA TGTGCCAGCAGTTCTCAGGGGTTCTATGGCTACACCTTC. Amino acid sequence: CASSSQGFYGYTF.

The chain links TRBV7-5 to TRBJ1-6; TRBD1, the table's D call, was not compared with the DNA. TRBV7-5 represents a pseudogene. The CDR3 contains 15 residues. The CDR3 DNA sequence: TGTGCCAGAGGGGGACAGGTCAGTCGGGGATCACCCCTCCACTTT. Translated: CARGGQVSRGSPLHF.

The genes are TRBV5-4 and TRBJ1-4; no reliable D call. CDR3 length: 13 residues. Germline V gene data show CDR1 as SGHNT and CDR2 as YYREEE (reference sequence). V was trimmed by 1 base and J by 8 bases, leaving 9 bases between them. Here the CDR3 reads CASSLKGGEKLFF. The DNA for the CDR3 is TGTGCCAGCAGCTTGAAAGGAGGGGAAAAACTGTTTTTT.

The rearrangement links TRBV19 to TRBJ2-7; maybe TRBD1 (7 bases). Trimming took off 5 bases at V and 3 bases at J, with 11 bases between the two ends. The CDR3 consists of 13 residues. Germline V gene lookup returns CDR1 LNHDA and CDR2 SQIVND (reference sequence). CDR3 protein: CASSRGTDYEQYF. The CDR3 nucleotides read TGTGCCAGTAGTCGGGGGACAGACTACGAGCAGTACTTC.

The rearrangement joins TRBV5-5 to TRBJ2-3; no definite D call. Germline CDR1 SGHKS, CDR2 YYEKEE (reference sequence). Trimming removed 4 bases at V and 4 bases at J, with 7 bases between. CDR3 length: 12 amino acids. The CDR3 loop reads CASSVDADTQYF. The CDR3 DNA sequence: TGTGCCAGCAGCGTGGACGCAGATACGCAGTATTTT.

The CDR3 nucleotides are TGTGCCAGCAGCGTAGATCAGGGTGGTGGTGAAAAACTGTTTTTT. This gives the protein CASSVDQGGGEKLFF. The V call is TRBV9, the J call TRBJ1-4, with D possibly TRBD1 on 5 matching bases. This CDR3 region has 15 residues. Per germline, CDR1 SGDLS and CDR2 YYNGEE. V lost 0 bases and J lost 7, with 13 bases in between.

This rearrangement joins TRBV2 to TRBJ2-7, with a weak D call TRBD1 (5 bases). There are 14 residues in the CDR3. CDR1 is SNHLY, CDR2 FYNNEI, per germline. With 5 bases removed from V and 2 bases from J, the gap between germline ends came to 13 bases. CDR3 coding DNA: TGTGCCAGCAGTCTCGACAGTCCAGCCTACGAGCAGTACTTC. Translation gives CASSLDSPAYEQYF.

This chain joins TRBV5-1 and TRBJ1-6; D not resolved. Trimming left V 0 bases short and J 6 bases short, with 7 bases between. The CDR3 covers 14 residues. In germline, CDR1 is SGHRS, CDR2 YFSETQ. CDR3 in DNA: TGCGCCAGCAGCTTGGATGGCAGTAATTCACCCCTCCACTTT. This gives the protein CASSLDGSNSPLHF. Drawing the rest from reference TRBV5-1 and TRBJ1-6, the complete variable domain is KAGVTQTPRYLIKTRGQQVTLSCSPISGHRSVSWYQQTPGQGLQFLFEYFSETQRNKGNFPGRFSGRQFSNSRSEMNVSTLELGDSALYLCASSLDGSNSPLHFGNGTRLTVT.

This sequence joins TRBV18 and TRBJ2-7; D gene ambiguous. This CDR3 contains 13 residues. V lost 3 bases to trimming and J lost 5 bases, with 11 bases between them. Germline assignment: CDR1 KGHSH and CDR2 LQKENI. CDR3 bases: TGTGCCAGCTCACCGGGCGCGTTAAACGAGCAGTACTTC. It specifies CASSPGALNEQYF.

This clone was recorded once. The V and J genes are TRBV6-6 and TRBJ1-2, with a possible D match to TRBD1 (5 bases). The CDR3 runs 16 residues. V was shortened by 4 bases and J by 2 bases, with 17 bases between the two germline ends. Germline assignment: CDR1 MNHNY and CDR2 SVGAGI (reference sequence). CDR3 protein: CASSFTPGTVNYGYTF. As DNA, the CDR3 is TGTGCCAGCAGTTTCACCCCCGGGACGGTCAACTATGGCTACACCTTC.

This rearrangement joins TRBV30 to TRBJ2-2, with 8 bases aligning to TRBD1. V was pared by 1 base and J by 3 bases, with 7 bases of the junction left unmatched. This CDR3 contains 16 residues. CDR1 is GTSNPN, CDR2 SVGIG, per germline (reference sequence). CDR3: CAWSGGTGRYTGELFF. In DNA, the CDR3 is TGTGCCTGGAGTGGAGGGACAGGACGGTACACCGGGGAGCTGTTTTTT.

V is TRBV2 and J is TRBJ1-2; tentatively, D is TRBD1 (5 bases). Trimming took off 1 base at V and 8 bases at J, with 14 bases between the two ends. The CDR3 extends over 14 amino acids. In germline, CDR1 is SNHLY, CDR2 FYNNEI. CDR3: CASSEDSRVGGYTF. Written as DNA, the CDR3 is TGTGCCAGCAGTGAAGATTCCAGGGTCGGCGGCTACACCTTC.

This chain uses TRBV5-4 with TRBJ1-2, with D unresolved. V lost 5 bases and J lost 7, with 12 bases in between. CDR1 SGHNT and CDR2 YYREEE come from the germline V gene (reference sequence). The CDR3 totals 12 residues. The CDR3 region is CASRAREAGYTF. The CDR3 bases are TGTGCCAGCAGGGCGCGAGAGGCTGGCTACACCTTC.

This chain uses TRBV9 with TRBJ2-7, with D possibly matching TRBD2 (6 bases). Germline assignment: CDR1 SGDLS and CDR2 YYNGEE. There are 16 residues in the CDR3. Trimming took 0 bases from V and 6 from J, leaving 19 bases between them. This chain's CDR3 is CASSVAPGEIGSEQYF. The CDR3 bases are TGTGCCAGCAGCGTAGCTCCGGGAGAAATAGGGAGCGAGCAGTACTTC.

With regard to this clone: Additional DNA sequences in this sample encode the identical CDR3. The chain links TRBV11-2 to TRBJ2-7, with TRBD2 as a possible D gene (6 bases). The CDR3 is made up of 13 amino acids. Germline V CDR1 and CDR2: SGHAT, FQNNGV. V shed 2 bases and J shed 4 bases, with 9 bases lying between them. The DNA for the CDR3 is TGTGCCAGCAGCTTACTCGGGGGTTACGAGCAGTACTTC. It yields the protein CASSLLGGYEQYF.

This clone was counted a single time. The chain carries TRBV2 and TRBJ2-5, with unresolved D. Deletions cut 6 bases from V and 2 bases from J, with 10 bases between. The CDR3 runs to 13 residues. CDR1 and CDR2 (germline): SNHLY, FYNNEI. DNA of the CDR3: TGTGCCAGCAGGGAACAGCCGCAAGAGACCCAGTACTTC. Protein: CASREQPQETQYF. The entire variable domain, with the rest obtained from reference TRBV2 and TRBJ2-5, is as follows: EPEVTQTPSHQVTQMGQEVILRCVPISNHLYFYWYRQILGQKVEFLVSFYNNEISEKSEIFDDQFSVERPDGSNFTLKIRSTKLEDSAMYFCASREQPQETQYFGPGTRLLVL.

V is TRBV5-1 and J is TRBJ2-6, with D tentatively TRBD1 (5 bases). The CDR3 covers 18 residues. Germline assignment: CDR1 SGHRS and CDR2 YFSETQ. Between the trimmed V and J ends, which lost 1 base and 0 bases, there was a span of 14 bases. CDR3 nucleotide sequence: TGCGCCAGCAGCTTGTGGGGCCCAGAAGGCTCTGGGGCCAACGTCCTGACTTTC. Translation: CASSLWGPEGSGANVLTF.

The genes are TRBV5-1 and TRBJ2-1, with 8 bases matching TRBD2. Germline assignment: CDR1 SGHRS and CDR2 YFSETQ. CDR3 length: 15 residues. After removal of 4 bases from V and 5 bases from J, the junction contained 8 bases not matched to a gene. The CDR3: CASSPGLAANNEQFF. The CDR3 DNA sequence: TGCGCCAGCAGCCCCGGACTAGCAGCGAACAATGAGCAGTTCTTC.

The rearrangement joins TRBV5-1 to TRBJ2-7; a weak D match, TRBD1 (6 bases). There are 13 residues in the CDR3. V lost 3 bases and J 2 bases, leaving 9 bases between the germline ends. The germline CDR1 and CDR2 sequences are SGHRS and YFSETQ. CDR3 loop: CASSSQGPYEQYF. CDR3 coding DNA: TGCGCCAGCAGCTCCCAGGGGCCCTACGAGCAGTACTTC.

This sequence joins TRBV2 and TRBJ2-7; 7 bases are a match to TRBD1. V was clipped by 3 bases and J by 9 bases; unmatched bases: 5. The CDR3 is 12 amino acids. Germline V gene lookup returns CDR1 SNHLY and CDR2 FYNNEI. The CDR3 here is CASSETGLRQYF. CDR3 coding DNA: TGTGCCAGCAGTGAGACAGGGTTACGGCAGTACTTC.